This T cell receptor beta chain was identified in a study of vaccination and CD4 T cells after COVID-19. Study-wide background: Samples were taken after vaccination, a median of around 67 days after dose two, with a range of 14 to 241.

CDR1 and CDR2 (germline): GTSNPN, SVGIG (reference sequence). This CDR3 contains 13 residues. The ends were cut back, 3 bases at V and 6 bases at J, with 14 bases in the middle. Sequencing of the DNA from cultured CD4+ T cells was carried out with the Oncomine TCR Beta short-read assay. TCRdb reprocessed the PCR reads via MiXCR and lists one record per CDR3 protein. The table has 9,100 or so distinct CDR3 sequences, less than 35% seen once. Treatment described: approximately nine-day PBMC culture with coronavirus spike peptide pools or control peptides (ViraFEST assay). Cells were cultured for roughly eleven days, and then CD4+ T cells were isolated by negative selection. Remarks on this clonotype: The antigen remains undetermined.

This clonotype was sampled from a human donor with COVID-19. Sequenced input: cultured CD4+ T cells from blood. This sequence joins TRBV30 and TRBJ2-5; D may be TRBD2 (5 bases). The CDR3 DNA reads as TGTGCCTGGAGCGATGGAGCGGCAAAGACCCAGTACTTC. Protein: CAWSDGAAKTQYF.